These 2 T cell receptor beta chains came from one sample sequenced in a study of T cell repertoires in cytomegalovirus infection. TCRdb passed the reads through MiXCR, listing each CDR3 protein once. This table has fewer than 700,000 distinct CDR3 sequences, roughly a quarter appearing once. Sequenced input: CD8+ T cells from PBMCs. The receptors were gathered from a human donor in good health (CMV status not recorded). Some clones in this sample may be carry-over from other donors' samples.

J is TRBJ2-2 and V is TRBV2, with a weak D call TRBD1 (5 bases). V was trimmed by 4 bases and J by 0 bases, leaving 9 bases between them. The CDR3 is 15 residues long. The germline V gene encodes CDR1 SNHLY and CDR2 FYNNEI. The DNA of the CDR3 is TGTGCCAGCAGTGGAGCAGGGACGAACACCGGGGAGCTGTTTTTT. It is translated as CASSGAGTNTGELFF.

The table lists this clonotype with many counts. CDR3 residues: CASSWVSNEQFF. The DNA for the CDR3 is TGTGCCAGCAGCTGGGTAAGCAATGAGCAGTTCTTC. The V and J genes are TRBV5-6 and TRBJ2-1; D uncertain. The CDR3 consists of 12 residues. Trimming cost V 3 bases and J 6 bases, with 7 bases left between them. Germline V gene lookup returns CDR1 SGHDT and CDR2 YYEEEE.